The T cell receptor (beta chain) under discussion was sequenced for a study of beta chain features in type 1 diabetes. The study's findings and limits: Type 1 diabetes patients had moderately but significantly shorter TCRB CDR3s in all four CD4+ subsets.

Worth noting for this clone: Its antigen is unknown.

The CDR3 consists of 11 residues. Germline assignment: CDR1 SEHNR and CDR2 FQNEAQ (reference sequence). V lost 1 base to trimming and J lost 12 bases, with 7 bases between them. The whole isolated RNA underwent reverse transcription, so sequencing captured expressed TCRB transcripts. Sequencing used immunoSEQ multiplex PCR; TCRdb keeps in-frame clones, though not all of them. The sample consists of a few hundred thousand clones, roughly 16% of them appearing once. Sequenced input: naive CD4+ T cells from blood. This clonotype was sampled from a man younger than 45 with type 1 diabetes. The chain is built from TRBV7-9 and TRBJ2-1, with no clear D. The CDR3 bases are TGTGCCAGCAGCTTAGATGGCGGGCAGTTCTTC. Residues: CASSLDGGQFF. The full variable domain, rest sourced from reference TRBV7-9 and TRBJ2-1, is DTGVSQNPRHKITKRGQNVTFRCDPISEHNRLYWYRQTLGQGPEFLTYFQNEAQLEKSRLLSDRFSAERPKGSFSTLEIQRTEQGDSAMYLCASSLDGGQFFGPGTRLTVL.